The 4 T cell receptor beta chains in this list originate from one sample, sequenced in a study of PD-1 blockade in classical Hodgkin lymphoma. The table came from immunoSEQ multiplex PCR; TCRdb's copy has only in-frame clones and leaves some out. Of tens of thousands of clones in the sample, about four fifths are singletons; the top ten hold approximately 18%. Time point specified: cycle 4 day 1 (C4D1), after around six weeks of nivolumab. Autologous stem cell transplantation was followed by relapse in every patient, and brentuximab vedotin exposure varied. The input for sequencing was peripheral blood mononuclear cells (PBMCs), taken before the fourth cycle of nivolumab. These receptors all come from a human donor with classical Hodgkin lymphoma.

The sample holds one count of this clone. This rearrangement joins TRBV7-3 to TRBJ2-3, with D unresolved. This CDR3 has 15 amino acids. Trimming took off 4 bases at V and 3 bases at J, with 14 bases between the two ends. From germline, CDR1 is SGHTA and CDR2 FQGTGA. In nucleotides, the CDR3 is TGTGCCAGCAGCTCCGGACCGCGAGCAACAGATACGCAGTATTTT. Its translation is CASSSGPRATDTQYF.

V usage is TRBV7-8 and J usage is TRBJ1-2; D uncertain. The V end lost 4 bases, the J end lost 5 bases, and 11 bases lay between the germline ends. Germline CDR1 and CDR2: SGHVS and FQNEAQ. The CDR3 has 13 amino acids. CDR3 sequence reads: CASSWDVKYGYTF. In DNA, the CDR3 is TGTGCCAGCAGCTGGGATGTTAAATATGGCTACACCTTC. The whole variable domain, remainder taken from reference TRBV7-8 and TRBJ1-2, is GAGVSQSPRYKVAKRGQDVALRCDPISGHVSLFWYQQALGQGPEFLTYFQNEAQLDKSGLPSDRFFAERPEGSVSTLKIQRTQQEDSAVYLCASSWDVKYGYTFGSGTRLTVV.

The chain uses TRBV12-5 and TRBJ2-3; the D is unclear. With 2 bases removed from V and 15 bases from J, the gap between germline ends came to 12 bases. This CDR3 region has 11 residues. CDR1 LGHNT and CDR2 FRNRAP come from the germline V gene. This CDR3 is CASGLFREIYF. CDR3 in DNA: TGTGCTAGTGGTTTGTTCCGAGAAATATATTTT.

The chain is built from TRBV6-1 and TRBJ1-1, with a tentative D call TRBD1 (5 bases). With 3 bases removed from V and 3 bases from J, the gap between germline ends came to 14 bases. The CDR3 has 15 residues. Germline V gene sequence: CDR1 MNHNS, CDR2 SASEGT. The CDR3 loop is CASSELGVRHTEAFF. The CDR3, as DNA: TGTGCCAGCAGTGAGTTGGGGGTACGGCACACTGAAGCTTTCTTT.